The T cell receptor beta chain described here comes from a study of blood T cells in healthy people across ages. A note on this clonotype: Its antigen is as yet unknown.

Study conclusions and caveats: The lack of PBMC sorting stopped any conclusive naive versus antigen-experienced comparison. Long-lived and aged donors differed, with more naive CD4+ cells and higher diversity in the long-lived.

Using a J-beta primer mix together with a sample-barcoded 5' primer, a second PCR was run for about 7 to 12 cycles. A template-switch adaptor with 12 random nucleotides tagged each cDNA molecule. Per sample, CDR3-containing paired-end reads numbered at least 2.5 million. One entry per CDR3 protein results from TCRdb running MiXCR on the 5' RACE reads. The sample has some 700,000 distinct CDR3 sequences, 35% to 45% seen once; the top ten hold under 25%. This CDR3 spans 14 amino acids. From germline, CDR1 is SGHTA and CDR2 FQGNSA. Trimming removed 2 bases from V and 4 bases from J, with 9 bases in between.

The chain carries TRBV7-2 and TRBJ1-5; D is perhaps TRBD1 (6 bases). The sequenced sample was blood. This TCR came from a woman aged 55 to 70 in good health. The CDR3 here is CASSLRQENQPQHF. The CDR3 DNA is TGTGCCAGCAGCTTAAGACAGGAAAATCAGCCCCAGCATTTT. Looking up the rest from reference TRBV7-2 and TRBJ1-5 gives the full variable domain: GAGVSQSPSNKVTEKGKDVELRCDPISGHTALYWYRQSLGQGLEFLIYFQGNSAPDKSGLPSDRFSAERTGGSVSTLTIQRTQQEDSAVYLCASSLRQENQPQHFGDGTRLSIL.